This T cell receptor beta chain was retrieved from a study of blood T cell repertoires in COVID-19. Study-wide context: Donors in the United States, Italy and Spain gave samples during acute or convalescent COVID-19. PBMCs, B-cell-depleted T cells, or T cells provided the cDNA or gDNA that made up the material.

Authors' processing steps: Amplifying reference gene primers gave estimates of nucleated cell counts. Libraries were prepared by immunoSEQ multiplex PCR; TCRdb keeps only in-frame clonotypes and omits some of them. From that table come the V and J calls and clone size; the DNA was used to work out D and trimming. The table lists under 250,000 clones, 85% to 90% of them singletons. Those enrolled in Seattle joined during active infection and were followed longitudinally afterward. CDR1 SGHTA and CDR2 FQGTGA come from the germline V gene. V lost 1 base and J lost 5, with 12 bases in between. The CDR3 is 15 residues long.

The chain is built from TRBV7-3 and TRBJ2-1; D possibly corresponds to TRBD1 (6 bases). The sequenced sample was peripheral blood. The receptor comes from a man aged 50-59 years with COVID-19, enrolled during active disease. The CDR3 here is CASSLSGQQNNEQFF. The CDR3 bases are TGTGCCAGCAGCTTAAGCGGACAGCAAAACAATGAGCAGTTCTTC.